This section outlines one T cell receptor beta chain sequence together with its context. What it recognizes is unknown. The data belong to a study of CD8+CD57+ T cells in acquired aplastic anemia. Study-wide background: Sorted CD4+ and CD8+ cells yielded DNA averaging around 3.2 ug. General observations from the study: Patients were compared with controls for CD8+ Simpson's diversity, and no significant difference emerged. Overlap between patients and controls comprised roughly 28 CD8+ CDR3 sequences.

Trimming stripped 1 base from V and 0 bases from J, with 11 bases between. The length of the CDR3 is 16 residues. Genomic DNA provided the template from which TCR beta VDJ and CDR3 profiles were obtained. TCRdb independently ran MiXCR on the reads; one entry per CDR3 protein. The repertoire holds 150,000 to 200,000 distinct CDR3 sequences, with around half as singletons. Sequencing was done on patients that had shown CD8+CD57+ cell expansion by flow cytometry. Severe acquired aplastic anemia was present in every patient. This clonotype was obtained from a human donor with aplastic anemia. The J gene is TRBJ2-3, the V gene TRBV12-3 or TRBV12-4; D remains ambiguous. The sequenced sample was sorted CD4+, CD8+, or CD8+CD57+ T cells (not recorded which) from PBMCs. The CDR3 nucleotides are TGTGCCAGCAGTTTAGGGATAAGCCGTAGCACAGATACGCAGTATTTT. It yields the protein CASSLGISRSTDTQYF.